This T cell receptor beta chain was captured by sequencing in a study of T cell clones after liver transplantation. About the research overall: TCRbeta sequencing after a pre-transplant mixed lymphocyte reaction identified graft-donor-reactive clones, later tracked in post-transplant blood. Until 12-24 months post-transplant, subjects got standard immunosuppression and no induction.

The method was immunoSEQ multiplex PCR; TCRdb's version includes in-frame clones alone and lacks a portion of them. The sample holds under 90,000 clones, roughly 80% seen once. This clone was counted only a few times. Germline loops: CDR1 PRHDT, CDR2 FYEKMQ (reference sequence). The length of the CDR3 is 16 residues. The V gene lost 5 bases and the J gene lost 0 bases, with 15 bases spanning the gap. The origin of this receptor is a human donor who received a liver transplant. This specimen consisted of CD4+ T cells from blood, obtained before liver transplant. V usage is TRBV13 and J usage is TRBJ2-3, with a tentative D call TRBD1 (6 bases). CDR3 DNA: TGTGCCAGCAGCCCCCGACAGGTCTCTAGCACAGATACGCAGTATTTT. Amino acid sequence: CASSPRQVSSTDTQYF.